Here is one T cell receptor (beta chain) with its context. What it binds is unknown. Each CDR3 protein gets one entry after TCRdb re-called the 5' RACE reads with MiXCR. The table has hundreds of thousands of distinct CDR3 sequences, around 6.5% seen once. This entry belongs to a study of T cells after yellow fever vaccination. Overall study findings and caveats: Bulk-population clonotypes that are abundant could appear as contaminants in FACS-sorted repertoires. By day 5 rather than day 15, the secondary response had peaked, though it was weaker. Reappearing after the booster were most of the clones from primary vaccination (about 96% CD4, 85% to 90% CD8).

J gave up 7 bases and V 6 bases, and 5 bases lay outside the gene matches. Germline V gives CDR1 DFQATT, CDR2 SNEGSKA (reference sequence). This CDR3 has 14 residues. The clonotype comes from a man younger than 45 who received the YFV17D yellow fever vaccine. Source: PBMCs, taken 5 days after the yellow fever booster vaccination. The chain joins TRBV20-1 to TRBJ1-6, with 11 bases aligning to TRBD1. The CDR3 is CSASGDRGNSPLHF. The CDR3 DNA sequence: TGCAGTGCAAGCGGGGACAGGGGGAATTCACCCCTCCACTTT.